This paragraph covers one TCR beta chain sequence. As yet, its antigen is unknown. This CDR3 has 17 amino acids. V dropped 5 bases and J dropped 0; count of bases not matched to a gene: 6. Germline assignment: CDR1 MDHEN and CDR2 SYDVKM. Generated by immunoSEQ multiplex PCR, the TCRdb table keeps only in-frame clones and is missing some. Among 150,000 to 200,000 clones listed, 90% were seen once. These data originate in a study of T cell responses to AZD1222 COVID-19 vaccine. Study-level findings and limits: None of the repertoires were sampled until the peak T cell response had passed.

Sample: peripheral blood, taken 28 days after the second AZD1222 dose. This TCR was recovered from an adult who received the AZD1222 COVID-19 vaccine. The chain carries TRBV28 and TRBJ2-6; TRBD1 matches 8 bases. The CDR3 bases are TGTGCCAGCAGTGCGACAGGGGTCTCCTCTGGGGCCAACGTCCTGACTTTC. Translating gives CASSATGVSSGANVLTF.